The rows below give T cell receptor beta chains drawn from one sample of a study of OX40 agonist ivuxolimab in advanced cancers. Data came from immunoSEQ multiplex PCR; TCRdb stores just in-frame clones and leaves some out. The data hold about 33,000 clones, with 74% observed a single time. The sample was CD4+ or CD8+ T cells sorted from blood, taken in a trial of the OX40 agonist ivuxolimab. The receptors were sampled from an adult with an advanced solid tumor such as melanoma, head and neck, liver or kidney cancer. Both conserved end residues are part of each CDR3. The order of the fields is J gene, CDR3 length, clone size, D gene, V gene, CDR3 protein, CDR3 DNA. The D gene is left open where the match is weak. Part of the rows lack a size; the others show once, few, many or a class for expanded clones.

TRBJ1-2	16	-	TRBD1	TRBV18	CASSPPGTAANYGYTF	TGTGCCAGCTCACCACCCGGGACAGCAGCTAACTATGGCTACACCTTC
TRBJ1-2	14	-	-	TRBV5-6	CASSLDPGRYGYTF	TGTGCCAGCAGCTTGGATCCGGGAAGGTATGGCTACACCTTC
TRBJ2-7	15	-	-	TRBV5-4	CASSFGDFSSYEQYF	TGTGCCAGCAGCTTCGGCGATTTTTCTTCCTACGAGCAGTACTTC
TRBJ2-3	11	once	-	TRBV7-6	CASSRGDTQYF	TGTGCCAGCAGCCGGGGGGATACGCAGTATTTT
TRBJ1-4	14	-	TRBD1	TRBV15	CATSHRGLGEKLFF	TGTGCCACCAGCCACAGGGGGCTCGGAGAAAAACTGTTTTTT
TRBJ1-2	13	-	-	TRBV6-1	CASSIQGGGGYTF	TGTGCCAGCAGTATACAGGGTGGGGGTGGCTACACCTTC
TRBJ2-5	14	-	TRBD2	TRBV4-2	CASSTTSGKETQYF	TGTGCCAGCAGCACGACTAGCGGAAAAGAGACCCAGTACTTC
TRBJ1-4	15	-	-	TRBV7-9	CASSPGQRYNEKLFF	TGTGCCAGCAGCCCCGGACAGCGGTATAATGAAAAACTGTTTTTT
TRBJ1-2	12	-	TRBD1	TRBV19	CATADRLDGYTF	TGTGCCACCGCGGACAGGTTGGATGGCTACACCTTC
TRBJ1-2	15	-	TRBD1	TRBV19	CASSARQGRYYGYTF	TGTGCCAGTAGTGCCCGACAGGGGAGGTACTATGGCTACACCTTC
TRBJ1-4	13	few	TRBD1	TRBV2	CASRGGASKKLFF	TGTGCCTCCAGGGGGGGCGCCTCCAAAAAACTGTTTTTT
TRBJ1-1	16	-	-	TRBV2	CASSDVRTILDTEAFF	TGTGCCAGCAGTGATGTCAGGACGATTCTAGACACTGAAGCTTTCTTT
TRBJ2-5	14	once	-	TRBV7-8	CASSLTDSGETQYF	TGTGCCAGCAGCCTAACGGACAGCGGGGAGACCCAGTACTTC
TRBJ1-2	13	-	-	TRBV5-1	CASSLGRGDGYTF	TGCGCCAGCAGCTTGGGCAGGGGTGATGGCTACACCTTC
TRBJ1-2	15	few	TRBD1	TRBV10-2	CASSETGQGGYGYTF	TGCGCCAGCAGTGAGACCGGACAGGGCGGCTATGGCTACACCTTC
TRBJ2-2	15	-	-	TRBV5-6	CASSLAPGDGGELFF	TGTGCCAGCAGCTTGGCGCCCGGGGACGGCGGGGAGCTGTTTTTT
TRBJ1-3	14	-	-	TRBV5-1	CASSFDGSGNTIYF	TGCGCCAGCAGCTTTGACGGCTCTGGAAACACCATATATTTT
TRBJ1-3	14	-	-	TRBV30	CAWSVSGTGNTIYF	TGTGCCTGGAGTGTCTCGGGAACTGGAAACACCATATATTTT
TRBJ2-2	16	-	TRBD1	TRBV7-3	CASSLGDRGLTGELFF	TGTGCCAGCAGCTTAGGGGACAGGGGGCTCACCGGGGAGCTGTTTTTT
TRBJ1-5	13	-	-	TRBV10-2	CASTNEGDQPQHF	TGCGCCAGCACCAACGAAGGGGATCAGCCCCAGCATTTT
TRBJ1-5	14	few	-	TRBV7-8	CASSFGPRNQPQHF	TGTGCCAGCAGCTTTGGTCCCCGCAATCAGCCCCAGCATTTT
TRBJ1-1	14	-	-	TRBV2	CATRPRAMNTEAFF	TGTGCCACTAGACCCAGGGCGATGAACACTGAAGCTTTCTTT
TRBJ2-5	12	-	-	TRBV27	CAGQPAWETQYF	TGTGCCGGACAGCCGGCGTGGGAGACCCAGTACTTC
TRBJ1-5	15	-	-	TRBV21-1	CASSKSGTMNQPQHF	TGTGCCAGCAGCAAATCCGGGACAATGAATCAGCCCCAGCATTTT
TRBJ1-6	17	once	-	TRBV5-1	CASSSRDGRSRNSPLHF	TGCGCCAGCAGCTCCAGGGACGGCCGGAGTCGGAATTCACCCCTCCACTTT
TRBJ2-1	15	once	TRBD2	TRBV5-6	CASSGTSGGALEQFF	TGTGCCAGCAGCGGGACTAGCGGGGGGGCTCTTGAGCAGTTCTTC
TRBJ2-4	15	-	TRBD1	TRBV25-1	CASSPPGQGKNIQYF	TGTGCCAGCAGTCCTCCGGGACAGGGAAAAAACATTCAGTACTTC
TRBJ2-7	14	-	TRBD2	TRBV2	CASSEELGEGEQYF	TGTGCCAGCAGTGAAGAGCTAGGGGAGGGCGAGCAGTACTTC
TRBJ2-1	16	-	TRBD2	TRBV19	CASSPQGGLAGGEQFF	TGTGCCAGTAGTCCGCAGGGAGGACTAGCGGGGGGGGAGCAGTTCTTC
TRBJ1-3	15	-	-	TRBV5-1	CASSSGGLGGNTIYF	TGCGCCAGCAGCTCCGGGGGGTTGGGTGGAAACACCATATATTTT
TRBJ2-7	15	once	-	TRBV5-4	CASSLGGGGRYEQYF	TGTGCCAGCAGCTTGGGGGGAGGGGGCCGCTACGAGCAGTACTTC
TRBJ1-5	15	few	-	TRBV7-9	CASSSGTQPRQPQHF	TGTGCCAGCAGTTCCGGGACACAGCCTCGGCAGCCCCAGCATTTT
TRBJ1-4	10	-	-	TRBV29-1	CSAWTEKLFF	TGCAGCGCTTGGACTGAAAAACTGTTTTTT